The 11 T cell receptor beta chains listed next were all sequenced from one sample in a study of cytomegalovirus exposure and HLA in healthy donors. Primers for the PCR totalled 60 Vbeta and 13 Jbeta. Profiled with immunoSEQ multiplex PCR; TCRdb holds only in-frame clones, not every one. This sample yields 130,000 or so clones, of which 84% are seen a single time; 2.5% to 3% belongs to the top ten. Source material: PBMCs. All receptors come from a woman under 30 in good health and CMV-seropositive.

The chain is built from TRBV5-1 and TRBJ2-7, with a weak D call TRBD2 (5 bases). The CDR3 spans 14 residues. In germline, CDR1 is SGHRS, CDR2 YFSETQ. V lost 0 bases, J lost 5 bases, and 12 bases lay in between. CDR3 in amino acids: CASSLDGLQHEQYF. As DNA, the CDR3 is TGCGCCAGCAGCTTGGATGGACTTCAGCACGAGCAGTACTTC.

The V call is TRBV5-4, the J call TRBJ2-3; 7 bases agree with TRBD1. Germline V gives CDR1 SGHNT, CDR2 YYREEE (reference sequence). Unmatched junction bases numbered 11, after V lost 4 bases and J lost 0 bases. The CDR3 length is 17 residues. CDR3 sequence reads: CASSPSDRAPSTDTQYF. The CDR3 nucleotides read TGTGCCAGCAGCCCGTCAGACAGGGCCCCTAGCACAGATACGCAGTATTTT.

The J gene is TRBJ2-7, the V gene TRBV2; D not resolved. V gave up 5 bases and J gave up 0 bases, with 11 bases separating them. Per germline, CDR1 SNHLY and CDR2 FYNNEI. The CDR3 sequence is 14 residues long. As DNA, the CDR3 is TGTGCCAGCAGTTTCGGTACCGACTCCTACGAGCAGTACTTC. Its protein product is CASSFGTDSYEQYF.

The chain has TRBV5-8 and TRBJ1-5, with 9 bases matching TRBD1. J gave up 2 bases and V 5 bases, and 8 bases lay outside the gene matches. CDR1 is SGHTS, CDR2 YDEGEE, per germline. This CDR3 region has 16 residues. This CDR3 reads CASSFLGQGGNQPQHF. CDR3 nucleotide sequence: TGTGCCAGCAGTTTCCTGGGACAGGGAGGCAATCAGCCCCAGCATTTT.

CDR3 DNA sequence: TGTGCCAGCTCACCACCGGGACAGCGGCTAGATCAGCCCCAGCATTTT. Protein product: CASSPPGQRLDQPQHF. The V gene is TRBV18, the J gene TRBJ1-5; TRBD1 aligns across 7 bases. This CDR3 spans 16 amino acids. In germline, CDR1 is KGHSH, CDR2 LQKENI. J gave up 5 bases and V 0 bases, and 7 bases lay outside the gene matches. Together with reference TRBV18 and TRBJ1-5, the CDR3 gives the full variable domain: NAGVMQNPRHLVRRRGQEARLRCSPMKGHSHVYWYRQLPEEGLKFMVYLQKENIIDESGMPKERFSAEFPKEGPSILRIQQVVRGDSAAYFCASSPPGQRLDQPQHFGDGTRLSIL.

V is TRBV2 and J is TRBJ2-2; possible D gene TRBD1, 6 bases. V was cut by 6 bases and J by 3 bases, with 14 bases left in between. This CDR3 comprises 15 residues. The V gene's germline CDR1 is SNHLY and CDR2 FYNNEI. The CDR3 bases are TGTGCCAGCAGATCTGGGGGACACCACACCGGGGAGCTGTTTTTT. This codes for CASRSGGHHTGELFF.

The gene calls are TRBV4-1 and TRBJ1-1; 8 nucleotides match TRBD1. Germline assignment: CDR1 MGHRA and CDR2 YSYEKL. CDR3 length: 15 residues. With V trimmed by 1 base and J by 6 bases, 7 bases remained unmatched. The CDR3 loop is CASSQGITGGPEAFF. The CDR3 nucleotides read TGCGCCAGCAGCCAAGGGATCACAGGGGGTCCTGAAGCTTTCTTT.

The chain has TRBV7-9 and TRBJ1-1; D perhaps matches TRBD1 (6 bases). The CDR3 consists of 13 residues. Trimming shortened V by 4 bases and J by 8 bases, and 14 bases separated the two germline ends. CDR1 SEHNR and CDR2 FQNEAQ come from the germline V gene (reference sequence). The CDR3 sequence is CASSSTNGQEAFF. In DNA form, the CDR3 reads TGTGCCAGCAGCTCAACCAACGGACAGGAAGCTTTCTTT.

This chain uses TRBV19 with TRBJ2-1, with unresolved D. The germline V gene has CDR1 LNHDA and CDR2 SQIVND (reference sequence). V was cut by 6 bases and J by 1 base, with 13 bases left in between. The CDR3 has 15 amino acids. The CDR3 region has the DNA TGTGCCAGTAGCCCGACTTTGGTGTCCTACAATGAGCAGTTCTTC. This translates into CASSPTLVSYNEQFF.

CDR3 DNA: TGTGCCAGTAGTATAGGCGGGACAGGGGGCTTTGAGCAGTTCTTC. Translating gives CASSIGGTGGFEQFF. The rearrangement links TRBV19 to TRBJ2-1, with TRBD1 identical over 12 bases. V was pared by 1 base and J by 9 bases, with 4 bases of the junction left unmatched. Germline assignment: CDR1 LNHDA and CDR2 SQIVND (reference sequence). CDR3 length: 15 amino acids.

The rearrangement uses TRBV9 and TRBJ2-5; 11 bases fit TRBD2. Trimming took 4 bases from V and 4 from J; bases not matched to a gene: 6. The germline V gene encodes CDR1 SGDLS and CDR2 YYNGEE. The CDR3 is 15 amino acids. The CDR3 nucleotides read TGTGCCAGCAGCTCGACTAGCGGGGCAGGAGAGACCCAGTACTTC. Residues: CASSSTSGAGETQYF.